Sequencing of this T cell receptor beta chain was carried out in a study of Ad26.COV2.S vaccination and SARS-CoV-2 variants. Study findings and constraints: The TCR-based breadth and depth measures might underestimate overall T cell responses. Following vaccination, spike-specific CD8+ and CD4+ T cell responses reportedly exhibited substantial breadth. Researchers reported similar non-spike TCR breadth in vaccine and placebo recipients.

Comment on this clone: Antigen unknown.

The assay was immunoSEQ multiplex PCR, and TCRdb's table has in-frame clones only and misses some. The sample lists 350,000 to 450,000 clones; 80% to 90% were seen once. Treatment of the sample: some 20 received Ad26.COV2.S at low or high dose, single or two shots; about five received placebo; per-sample allocation not given. Repertoires come from day 63 after the first vaccine or placebo injection. Per the germline V gene, CDR1 is SNHLY and CDR2 is FYNNEI. The CDR3 has 15 amino acids. Trimming shortened V by 5 bases and J by 1 base, and 14 bases separated the two germline ends. This chain links TRBV2 with TRBJ1-1; TRBD1 is a possible D gene (5 bases). The source was peripheral blood, collected in a trial of Ad26.COV2.S vaccine versus placebo. This sequence originates from a person aged 18-65 years who received the Ad26.COV2.S COVID-19 vaccine or a placebo. CDR3 loop: CASSSGGYENTEAFF. The CDR3 nucleotides are TGTGCCAGCAGTTCGGGGGGATATGAGAACACTGAAGCTTTCTTT. Combining the CDR3 with reference TRBV2 and TRBJ1-1 gives the whole variable domain EPEVTQTPSHQVTQMGQEVILRCVPISNHLYFYWYRQILGQKVEFLVSFYNNEISEKSEIFDDQFSVERPDGSNFTLKIRSTKLEDSAMYFCASSSGGYENTEAFFGQGTRLTVV.